The 9 T cell receptor beta chains given below trace back to one sample, sequenced in a study of cytomegalovirus exposure and HLA in healthy donors (dated by TCRdb to the late 2010s). Library preparation employed the immunoSEQ multiplex PCR assay. The multiplex PCR relied on a mix of 60 forward primers for TCR Vbeta segments and 13 reverse primers for TCR Jbeta segments. This immuneACCESS table, as held by TCRdb, lists in-frame sequences with V and J called but not all clones. Of the missing ones, under half trace to an unresolved V gene in checked studies; the others have no known cause. For this sample there are under 150,000 clones; about 80% appear just once. Under 4.5% of the sample comes from the top ten. The sample consisted of PBMCs. These receptors were obtained from a man between 18 and 29 years old in good health and CMV-seronegative.

V and J are TRBV7-2 and TRBJ2-5, with D perhaps matching TRBD2 (7 bases). The ends were cut back, 5 bases at V and 9 bases at J, with 13 bases in the middle. The CDR3 covers 12 residues. Germline CDR1 is SGHTA and CDR2 is FQGNSA. The CDR3 DNA follows: TGTGCCAGCAGCCCCGGGGGGCGGGCCCAGTACTTC. It codes for CASSPGGRAQYF.

The chain employs TRBV5-1 and TRBJ2-7, with no clear D. V was cut by 1 base and J by 2 bases, with 7 bases left in between. The CDR3 covers 13 residues. The germline CDR1 and CDR2 sequences are SGHRS and YFSETQ. CDR3 region: CASSLLLTYEQYF. The CDR3 region has the DNA TGCGCCAGCAGCTTGCTCCTAACCTACGAGCAGTACTTC. Full variable domain (missing parts from reference TRBV5-1 and TRBJ2-7): KAGVTQTPRYLIKTRGQQVTLSCSPISGHRSVSWYQQTPGQGLQFLFEYFSETQRNKGNFPGRFSGRQFSNSRSEMNVSTLELGDSALYLCASSLLLTYEQYFGPGTRLTVT.

This clone has more than one count but fewer than ten. This chain joins TRBV11-2 and TRBJ2-7, with 7 bases matching TRBD1. The V segment lost 4 bases and the J segment 3 bases; nucleotides outside the gene matches: 3. The length of the CDR3 is 13 residues. Looked up from germline, CDR1 is SGHAT and CDR2 is FQNNGV. The CDR3 is CASSSGQVYEQYF. CDR3 in DNA: TGTGCCAGCAGCTCCGGACAGGTCTACGAGCAGTACTTC.

The V and J genes are TRBV7-2 and TRBJ2-5, with TRBD2 matching 8 bases. The CDR3 covers 14 residues. The V gene's germline CDR1 is SGHTA and CDR2 FQGNSA. Trimming at V came to 5 bases and at J to 4 bases, leaving 6 bases not matched to a gene. The CDR3 DNA reads as TGTGCCAGCAGCCGGGGGGGGGAGGGAGAGACCCAGTACTTC. This sequence encodes CASSRGGEGETQYF.

The genes are TRBV11-3 and TRBJ1-1, with a weak D call TRBD1 (6 bases). Trimming cost V 3 bases and J 2 bases, with 13 bases left between them. Germline values: CDR1 SGHNT, CDR2 YENEEA. The CDR3 is 15 amino acids. The chain's CDR3 is CASSLRGGPNTEAFF. In nucleotides, the CDR3 is TGTGCCAGCAGCTTGCGCGGGGGCCCTAACACTGAAGCTTTCTTT.

The rearrangement links TRBV27 to TRBJ1-4; 7 bases map to TRBD1. The J segment lost 4 bases and the V segment lost 8 bases, leaving 10 bases of the junction unmatched. The length of the CDR3 is 15 residues. Looked up from germline, CDR1 is MNHEY and CDR2 is SMNVEV (reference sequence). CDR3: CASGYRDSHNEKLFF. CDR3 DNA: TGTGCCAGCGGTTACCGGGACAGTCATAATGAAAAACTGTTTTTT.

This chain's CDR3 is CASSLGRASNEKLFF. CDR3 coding DNA: TGTGCCAGCAGCTTGGGCAGGGCGAGTAATGAAAAACTGTTTTTT. This chain uses TRBV5-6 with TRBJ1-4; D perhaps matches TRBD1 (5 bases). From germline, CDR1 is SGHDT and CDR2 YYEEEE. Trimming shortened V by 0 bases and J by 4 bases, and 10 bases separated the two germline ends. The length of the CDR3 is 15 residues.

The genes are TRBV4-1 and TRBJ2-1; 8 bases line up with TRBD2. Germline loops: CDR1 MGHRA, CDR2 YSYEKL. The CDR3 is made up of 19 amino acids. V lost 0 bases, J lost 0 bases, and 10 bases stayed unmatched. The CDR3 is CASSQDWATSASSYNEQFF. The CDR3 nucleotides are TGCGCCAGCAGCCAAGATTGGGCGACTAGCGCTTCCTCCTACAATGAGCAGTTCTTC.

The chain carries TRBV15 and TRBJ2-5, with TRBD2 matching 11 bases. V shed 3 bases and J 5 bases; nucleotides not matched to a gene: 8. The germline V gene has CDR1 LNHNV and CDR2 YYDKDF (reference sequence). CDR3 size: 16 residues. CDR3 nucleotide sequence: TGTGCCACCAGCAGTCGCTTAGCGGGGGGGCCGGAGACCCAGTACTTC. It encodes CATSSRLAGGPETQYF.